This TCR beta chain emerged from a study of CD8+CD57+ T cells in acquired aplastic anemia. The overall study: Across the sorted CD4+ and CD8+ cells, DNA amounts averaged about 3 ug. Study conclusions and caveats: It was found that roughly 29 CD8+ CDR3 sequences were shared between patients and controls. The study found no significant CD8+ Simpson's diversity difference between patients and controls.

TCR beta VDJ and CDR3 were profiled, and genomic DNA was the template. TCRdb re-analysed the reads in MiXCR, keeping a single row per CDR3 protein. The sample contains fewer than 250,000 distinct CDR3 sequences, about 44% of which appear only once. For sequencing, patients were chosen who had shown expansion of CD8+CD57+ cells by flow cytometry. The blood sampling took place in patients who had so far received no therapy. In this sample, this clonotype turned up once. Its antigen is still unknown. A read error may account for a junction end that differs from germline. This CDR3 is built from 13 residues. The germline V gene encodes CDR1 SGDLS and CDR2 YYNGEE.

The material sequenced was sorted CD4+, CD8+, or CD8+CD57+ T cells (not recorded which) from PBMCs. The TCR sequence derives from a human donor with aplastic anemia. This sequence joins TRBV9 and TRBJ2-7; D possibly corresponds to TRBD1 (5 bases). CDR3 nucleotide sequence: TGTGCCAGCAGTGGGCAGGGTTTGGACGAGCGGTACTTC. Its translation: CASSGQGLDERYF. The full variable domain, with the rest looked up from reference TRBV9 and TRBJ2-7, is DSGVTQTPKHLITATGQRVTLRCSPRSGDLSVYWYQQSLDQGLQFLIQYYNGEERAKGNILERFSAQQFPDLHSELNLSSLELGDSALYFCASSGQGLDERYFGPGTRLTVT.